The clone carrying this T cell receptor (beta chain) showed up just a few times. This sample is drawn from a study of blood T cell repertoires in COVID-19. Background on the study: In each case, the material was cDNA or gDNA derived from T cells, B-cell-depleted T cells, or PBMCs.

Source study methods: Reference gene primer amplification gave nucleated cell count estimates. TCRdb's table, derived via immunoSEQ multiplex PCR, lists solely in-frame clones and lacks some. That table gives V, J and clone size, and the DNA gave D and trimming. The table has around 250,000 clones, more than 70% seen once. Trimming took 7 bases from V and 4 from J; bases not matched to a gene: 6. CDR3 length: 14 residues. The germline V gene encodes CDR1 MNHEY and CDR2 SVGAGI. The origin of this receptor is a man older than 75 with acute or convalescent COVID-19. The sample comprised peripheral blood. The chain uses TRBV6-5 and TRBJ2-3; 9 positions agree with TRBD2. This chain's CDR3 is CASNPGLASDTQYF. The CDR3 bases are TGTGCCAGCAATCCGGGACTAGCCTCAGATACGCAGTATTTT.